The 25 T cell receptor beta chains in this list originate from one sample, sequenced in a study of shared clonotypes between healthy human individuals. TCRdb's copy holds only in-frame clones and misses some; the assay was immunoSEQ multiplex PCR. The sample records 1.5 million to 2.5 million clones, about 95% being singletons. Terminally differentiated effector memory CD45RA+ cells were excluded by CCR7 positive selection of CD45RO-negative cells. Sequencing was done on a sample of naive CD8+ T cells sorted from blood. Receptor source: a man between 18 and 29 years old in good health.

The V gene is TRBV7-9, the J gene TRBJ1-1; D possibly corresponds to TRBD1 (6 bases). Per germline, CDR1 SEHNR and CDR2 FQNEAQ (reference sequence). The CDR3 has 15 amino acids. Trimming cost V 3 bases and J 3 bases, with 14 bases left between them. The CDR3: CASSLGTGLDTEAFF. The CDR3, as DNA: TGTGCCAGCAGCTTGGGCACAGGGTTAGACACTGAAGCTTTCTTT.

This chain links TRBV9 with TRBJ2-2; 9 bases match TRBD1. The V gene end was trimmed by 0 bases and the J gene end by 6 bases; junction bases not matched to a gene: 9. The CDR3 loop spans 17 amino acids. The germline V gene has CDR1 SGDLS and CDR2 YYNGEE. DNA for the CDR3: TGTGCCAGCAGCGTAGAAGGGGACAGGGATTATCCCGGGGAGCTGTTTTTT. Protein: CASSVEGDRDYPGELFF. Supplemented by reference TRBV9 and TRBJ2-2, the full variable domain reads DSGVTQTPKHLITATGQRVTLRCSPRSGDLSVYWYQQSLDQGLQFLIQYYNGEERAKGNILERFSAQQFPDLHSELNLSSLELGDSALYFCASSVEGDRDYPGELFFGEGSRLTVL.

V and J are TRBV6-5 and TRBJ2-1; perhaps TRBD1 as D (5 bases). Germline values: CDR1 MNHEY, CDR2 SVGAGI. This CDR3 has 14 amino acids. The V end was cut by 5 bases, the J end by 5 bases, with 13 bases between. The DNA for the CDR3 is TGTGCCAGCAGTGGACCAGACAGCCACAATGAGCAGTTCTTC. Amino acids: CASSGPDSHNEQFF.

The chain is built from TRBV5-4 and TRBJ2-1; possible D gene TRBD2, 6 bases. CDR1 and CDR2 (germline): SGHNT, YYREEE (reference sequence). The CDR3 runs to 14 residues. The ends were cut back, 4 bases at V and 4 bases at J, with 12 bases in the middle. DNA for the CDR3: TGTGCCAGCAGCCCTTCGGGAGTGTACAATGAGCAGTTCTTC. It yields the protein CASSPSGVYNEQFF. Full variable domain (remainder filled in from reference TRBV5-4 and TRBJ2-1): ETGVTQSPTHLIKTRGQQVTLRCSSQSGHNTVSWYQQALGQGPQFIFQYYREEENGRGNFPPRFSGLQFPNYSSELNVNALELDDSALYLCASSPSGVYNEQFFGPGTRLTVL.

Points on this clone: Germline and junction disagree at one end, which may indicate a read error. This chain joins TRBV5-6 and TRBJ2-5, with D unclear. This CDR3 region has 13 residues. Germline CDR1 is SGHDT and CDR2 is YYEEEE. The CDR3 DNA reads as TGTGCCAGCAGCTTTACCACCCAAGAGATCCAGTACTTC. It codes for CASSFTTQEIQYF.

This chain uses TRBV5-1 with TRBJ2-3; D could derive from TRBD1 or TRBD2 (7 bases each). The CDR3 contains 16 residues. V lost 5 bases and J lost 2, with 18 bases in between. CDR1 and CDR2 (germline): SGHRS, YFSETQ. DNA of the CDR3: TGCGCCAGCAGTCTGGGCCCAGGGGGGGCCACAGATACGCAGTATTTT. It encodes CASSLGPGGATDTQYF.

The chain employs TRBV14 and TRBJ1-1, with D possibly being TRBD1 (6 bases). V gave up 3 bases and J gave up 5 bases, with 16 bases separating them. The CDR3 is 15 residues long. Germline CDR1 is SGHDN and CDR2 is FVKESK. The CDR3: CASSQTQGDETEAFF. The CDR3 DNA follows: TGTGCCAGCAGCCAGACACAGGGAGATGAGACTGAAGCTTTCTTT.

This chain connects TRBV4-3 to TRBJ2-7, with 11 positions matching TRBD1. This CDR3 is built from 15 residues. Germline V lookup: CDR1 LGHNA, CDR2 YSLEER. Unmatched junction bases numbered 7, after V lost 4 bases and J lost 5 bases. This CDR3 reads CASSPGQGAKNEQYF. CDR3 DNA sequence: TGCGCCAGCAGCCCAGGACAGGGGGCTAAGAACGAGCAGTACTTC.

The rearrangement links TRBV28 to TRBJ2-7, with D perhaps TRBD1 (7 bases). The CDR3 runs to 14 residues. Trimming took off 9 bases at V and 1 base at J, with 16 bases between the two ends. Germline CDR1 MDHEN, CDR2 SYDVKM. The CDR3: CASKGGQYSYEQYF. CDR3 nucleotides: TGTGCCAGTAAGGGGGGACAGTATTCCTACGAGCAGTACTTC.

This clone appeared a single time. V usage is TRBV30 and J usage is TRBJ2-3; 8 nucleotides match TRBD2. The CDR3 length is 14 residues. The germline V gene encodes CDR1 GTSNPN and CDR2 SVGIG (reference sequence). J gave up 2 bases and V 4 bases, and 5 bases lay outside the gene matches. The CDR3 nucleotides read TGTGCCTGGACCCTTAGCGGGATCACAGATACGCAGTATTTT. It is translated as CAWTLSGITDTQYF. Full variable domain (remainder filled in from reference TRBV30 and TRBJ2-3): SQTIHQWPATLVQPVGSPLSLECTVEGTSNPNLYWYRQAAGRGLQLLFYSVGIGQISSEVPQNLSASRPQDRQFILSSKKLLLSDSGFYLCAWTLSGITDTQYFGPGTRLTVL.

The rearrangement joins TRBV29-1 to TRBJ2-7; possibly TRBD1 for D (7 bases). The ends were cut back, 4 bases at V and 1 base at J, with 14 bases in the middle. This CDR3 is 14 amino acids long. The germline V gene has CDR1 SQVTM and CDR2 ANQGSEA. DNA of the CDR3: TGCAGCGTTGGAGGGGGGACAGCATCCTACGAGCAGTACTTC. It is translated as CSVGGGTASYEQYF.

The chain employs TRBV5-1 and TRBJ1-4; D unresolved. V was pared by 3 bases and J by 0 bases, with 9 bases between. Germline V gene data show CDR1 as SGHRS and CDR2 as YFSETQ. The CDR3 has 15 residues. CDR3 protein: CASSSEVATNEKLFF. The DNA of the CDR3 is TGCGCCAGCAGCTCTGAGGTTGCAACTAATGAAAAACTGTTTTTT.

The V call is TRBV6-1, the J call TRBJ1-1; D is undetermined. The germline gives CDR1 MNHNS, CDR2 SASEGT. Trimming stripped 3 bases from V and 3 bases from J, with 14 bases between. The CDR3 runs to 15 residues. The DNA for the CDR3 is TGTGCCAGCAGTGAGTTCGAACACCCGGACACTGAAGCTTTCTTT. Encoded protein: CASSEFEHPDTEAFF.

With respect to this clone: Other DNA variants within this sample encode the same CDR3. The chain is built from TRBV30 and TRBJ1-5; weak D call: TRBD1 (5 bases). From germline, CDR1 is GTSNPN and CDR2 SVGIG (reference sequence). V was trimmed by 0 bases and J by 4 bases, leaving 7 bases between them. The CDR3 extends over 13 amino acids. In nucleotides, the CDR3 is TGTGCCTGGAGTGTGCAGGGAAATCAGCCCCAGCATTTT. Translated, it gives CAWSVQGNQPQHF.

This clone occurred once. The gene calls are TRBV6-1 and TRBJ2-7; D unclear. Trimming removed 1 base at V and 2 bases at J, with 12 bases between. There are 15 residues in the CDR3. CDR1 MNHNS and CDR2 SASEGT come from the germline V gene. The CDR3 coding sequence is TGTGCCAGCAGTGAAGAAACAGTCACCCCCTACGAGCAGTACTTC. Translated: CASSEETVTPYEQYF.

Only a few counts were recorded for this clone. The genes are TRBV2 and TRBJ1-2; D is perhaps TRBD1 (5 bases). Trimming pared 8 bases from V and 11 bases from J, leaving 12 bases between. This CDR3 contains 10 residues. Germline-derived CDR1 and CDR2 are SNHLY and FYNNEI. The CDR3 spells CASSGGVYTF. In nucleotides, the CDR3 is TGTGCCAGCTCCGGGGGGGTTTACACCTTC.

Worth noting for this clone: The sample carries other DNA sequences with the same CDR3. This rearrangement joins TRBV9 to TRBJ2-5; TRBD2 agrees at 7 bases. Germline V gene lookup returns CDR1 SGDLS and CDR2 YYNGEE. V shed 2 bases, J shed 1 base, and the junction held 5 bases outside the gene matches. The CDR3 is made up of 15 amino acids. The CDR3 DNA sequence: TGTGCCAGCAGCGTGCTGGGGGGGGGCCAAGAGACCCAGTACTTC. It encodes CASSVLGGGQETQYF.

In the case of this clone: Other DNA variants within this sample encode the same CDR3. CDR3 nucleotide sequence: TGTGCCAGCAGTTACACAGGGAGTACTGAAGCTTTCTTT. This sequence encodes CASSYTGSTEAFF. This chain uses TRBV6-5 with TRBJ1-1, with D possibly being TRBD1 (6 bases). This CDR3 is 13 amino acids long. The germline CDR1 and CDR2 sequences are MNHEY and SVGAGI. The V end was cut by 2 bases, the J end by 5 bases, with 9 bases between.

The chain carries TRBV2 and TRBJ2-5; D perhaps matches TRBD1 (5 bases). The V end was cut by 3 bases, the J end by 1 base, with 15 bases between. The V gene's germline CDR1 is SNHLY and CDR2 FYNNEI. This CDR3 contains 16 residues. This CDR3 is CASSDRSTGPQETQYF. The CDR3 nucleotides are TGTGCCAGCAGTGACAGATCAACAGGACCCCAAGAGACCCAGTACTTC.

This clone was seen a few times. One junction end does not reproduce the germline sequence, and a read error may be involved. This chain uses TRBV6-5 with TRBJ1-1; D is possibly TRBD1 (5 bases). In germline, CDR1 is MNHEY, CDR2 SVGAGI. The CDR3 loop spans 12 amino acids. CDR3 loop: CASSVTGTVVVF. In DNA form, the CDR3 reads TGTGCCAGCAGTGTCACCGGGACGGTGGTGGTCTTT.

The chain has TRBV19 and TRBJ2-6; D might be TRBD1 (6 bases). This CDR3 spans 17 amino acids. Germline V gene lookup returns CDR1 LNHDA and CDR2 SQIVND (reference sequence). V dropped 7 bases and J dropped 0 bases, with 16 bases sitting between them. DNA for the CDR3: TGTGCCAGTATGGGACAAAGGGAAAGCTCTGGGGCCAACGTCCTGACTTTC. It specifies CASMGQRESSGANVLTF.

The chain joins TRBV19 to TRBJ2-7; D is unresolved. From germline, CDR1 is LNHDA and CDR2 SQIVND (reference sequence). V lost 10 bases and J 3 bases, leaving 4 bases between the germline ends. The CDR3 sequence is 9 residues long. Here the CDR3 reads CAILYEQYF. The CDR3 nucleotides read TGTGCCATCCTCTACGAGCAGTACTTC.

The J gene is TRBJ2-7, the V gene TRBV29-1, with 7 bases fitting TRBD2. Germline CDR1 reads SQVTM; CDR2 reads ANQGSEA. The V gene end was trimmed by 5 bases and the J gene end by 6 bases; junction bases not matched to a gene: 7. The CDR3 runs to 12 residues. CDR3 region: CSVPKWGGEQYF. For the CDR3, the DNA is TGCAGCGTTCCAAAGTGGGGGGGCGAGCAGTACTTC.

The gene calls are TRBV7-9 and TRBJ2-2, with 8 bases fitting TRBD1. The CDR3 is 15 residues long. The V gene's germline CDR1 is SEHNR and CDR2 FQNEAQ (reference sequence). With V trimmed by 5 bases and J by 0 bases, 2 bases remained unmatched. CDR3 residues: CASSPDRANTGELFF. The CDR3 DNA sequence: TGTGCCAGCAGCCCGGACAGGGCGAACACCGGGGAGCTGTTTTTT.

The chain joins TRBV7-9 to TRBJ1-1; maybe TRBD1 (5 bases). The length of the CDR3 is 15 residues. Trimming left V 1 base short and J 10 bases short, with 19 bases between. Germline CDR1 reads SEHNR; CDR2 reads FQNEAQ (reference sequence). Written as DNA, the CDR3 is TGTGCCAGCAGCTTAGACGGTTCAGGGACGTTAGGAGCTTTCTTT. It encodes CASSLDGSGTLGAFF.